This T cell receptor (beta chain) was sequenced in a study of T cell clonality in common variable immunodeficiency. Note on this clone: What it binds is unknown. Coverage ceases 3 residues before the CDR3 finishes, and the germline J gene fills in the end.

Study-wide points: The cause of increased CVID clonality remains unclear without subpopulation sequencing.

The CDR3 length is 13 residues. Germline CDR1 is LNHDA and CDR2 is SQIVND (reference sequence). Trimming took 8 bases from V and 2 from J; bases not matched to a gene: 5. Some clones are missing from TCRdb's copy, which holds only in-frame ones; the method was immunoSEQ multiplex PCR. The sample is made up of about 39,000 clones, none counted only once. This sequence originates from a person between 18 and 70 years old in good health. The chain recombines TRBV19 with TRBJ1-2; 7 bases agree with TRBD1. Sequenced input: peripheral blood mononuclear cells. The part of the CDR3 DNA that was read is TGTGCCAGTCGGGACAGAACAAACTATGGC. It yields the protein CASRDRTNYG. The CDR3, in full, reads CASRDRTNYGYTF.